These T cell receptor beta chains were read from a single sample in a study of read filtering for tumor transcriptome and immune sequencing. Via MiXCR, TCRdb re-called the reads, giving one row per CDR3 protein. The sample carries over 50,000 distinct CDR3 sequences, approximately 20% recorded once. The specimen was a population of CD138-negative cells sorted from bone marrow. These receptors were taken from a donor aged 40 or over with multiple myeloma. Both conserved end residues are part of each CDR3. Fields, in order: V gene, D gene, J gene, clone size, CDR3 DNA, CDR3 protein. A D gene is named only where the DNA matches it firmly. Not all rows give a size; the values are once, few, many and, for expanded clones, a class.

>TRBV20-1|NA|TRBJ1-1|NA
TGCAGTGCTTGTCTCGGCAGTAACACTGAAGCTTTCTTT
CSACLGSNTEAFF
>TRBV2|TRBD2|TRBJ2-2|many
TGTGCCAGCCTAAAACTAGCGGGCGGAGCATCCGGGGAGCTGTTTTTT
CASLKLAGGASGELFF
>TRBV20-1|TRBD2|TRBJ2-7|many
TGCAGTGCTAGAGATTCCGGCCGGACTAGCGGCGAGCAGTACTTC
CSARDSGRTSGEQYF
>TRBV7-9|NA|TRBJ2-3|NA
TGTGCCAGCAGCTTCGGGTCTAGCAGTTCGCCAGATACGCAGTATTTT
CASSFGSSSSPDTQYF
>TRBV6-6|TRBD1|TRBJ2-7|many
TGTGCCAGCAGTAGGGACAGGGGGCCAGGCGAGCAGTACTTC
CASSRDRGPGEQYF
>TRBV18|TRBD1|TRBJ2-2|many
TGTGCCAGCTCAACGACAGGGTCGAACACCGGGGAGCTGTTTTTT
CASSTTGSNTGELFF
>TRBV7-9|TRBD1|TRBJ2-1|few
TGTGCCAGCACCTTAACGGGACAGCCCTACAATGAGCAGTTCTTC
CASTLTGQPYNEQFF
>TRBV19|TRBD2|TRBJ2-1|medium-sized
TGTGCCAGTAGTTCCAGAGCGGGACGGGGAGGTGAGCAGTTCTTC
CASSSRAGRGGEQFF
>TRBV12-3/TRBV12-4|TRBD1|TRBJ2-4|once
TGTGCCAGCAGTTTAGCGGGACAGAAAAAACTAGCCAAAAACATTCAGTACTTC
CASSLAGQKKLAKNIQYF
>TRBV28|TRBD2|TRBJ2-7|NA
TGTGCCAGCAGGACCCCGGGGGGAATCTTGCCCTACGAGCAGTACTTC
CASRTPGGILPYEQYF
>TRBV7-9|NA|TRBJ1-5|NA
TGTGCCAGCAGCTTAACGGACAATCAGCTCCAGCATTTT
CASSLTDNQLQHF
>TRBV5-4|NA|TRBJ1-1|NA
TGTGCCAGCAGCCCAAAAGGGGTAGTGACGAACACTGAAGCTTTCTTT
CASSPKGVVTNTEAFF
>TRBV2|TRBD2|TRBJ2-7|many
TGTGCCAGCAGTGTACTAGCGGCCTCCTACGAGCAGTACTTC
CASSVLAASYEQYF
>TRBV28|TRBD2|TRBJ2-1|many
TGTGCCAGCAGTGTGAAACCTAGAGCGGGGAACAATGAGCAGTTCTTC
CASSVKPRAGNNEQFF
>TRBV20-1|TRBD1|TRBJ2-7|many
TGCAGTGGAGGGACAGGGGGCTCCTACGAGCAGTACTTC
CSGGTGGSYEQYF
>TRBV12-3/TRBV12-4|TRBD2|TRBJ2-2|NA
TGTGCCATCGGGACTAGCGGGAACACCGGGGAGCTGTTTTTT
CAIGTSGNTGELFF
>TRBV9|NA|TRBJ2-1|NA
TGTGCCAGCAGTCCCTGGGTAAGAATCAATGAGCAGTTCTTC
CASSPWVRINEQFF
>TRBV14|NA|TRBJ2-5|few
TGTGCCAGCAGCCAAATGATGGGGGCGCGGGAGACCCAGTACTTC
CASSQMMGARETQYF
>TRBV18|NA|TRBJ2-3|many
TGTGCCAGCTCTCGTCCCAGGGGTATTGGCGCAGATACGCAGTATTTT
CASSRPRGIGADTQYF
>TRBV4-1|NA|TRBJ1-1|many
TGCGCCAGCAGCCAAGCTATGAACACTGAAGCTTTCTTT
CASSQAMNTEAFF
>TRBV7-6|TRBD2|TRBJ2-5|many
TGTGCCAGCAGCCCTCCTAGCGGGAGAGAGACCCAGTACTTC
CASSPPSGRETQYF
>TRBV6-5|NA|TRBJ2-2|many
TGTGCCAGCAGTTACTTTAGGTTCACCGGGGAGCTGTTTTTT
CASSYFRFTGELFF
>TRBV19|NA|TRBJ2-2|once
TGTACCTGTAGTATCGTCGGGGAGCTGTTTTTT
CTCSIVGELFF
>TRBV6-2/TRBV6-3|NA|TRBJ1-5|many
TGTGCCAGCAGTTACCGCGGACAAGTAAATCAGCCCCAGCATTTT
CASSYRGQVNQPQHF
>TRBV20-1|NA|TRBJ2-3|many
TGCAGTGCTAGTGAAGATACGCAGTATTTT
CSASEDTQYF
>TRBV10-2|NA|TRBJ2-1|NA
TGCGCCAGCAGTGAAAGATACAATGAGCAGTTCTTC
CASSERYNEQFF
>TRBV5-1|TRBD1|TRBJ2-1|many
TGCGCCAGCAGCCTCCCTGTGACAGGGGGGTACAATGAGCAGTTCTTC
CASSLPVTGGYNEQFF
>TRBV27|NA|TRBJ2-4|many
TGTGCCAGCAGTTTATCCTATGAGGGAGCCAAAAACATTCAGTACTTC
CASSLSYEGAKNIQYF
>TRBV7-6|TRBD2|TRBJ2-7|NA
TGTGCCAGCAGCACCGCCGGGACTAGCGGGTACGAGCAGTACTTC
CASSTAGTSGYEQYF
>TRBV27|NA|TRBJ2-1|NA
TGTGCCAGCAGTCCCGATGATGGTAGCTACAATGAGCGGTTCTTC
CASSPDDGSYNERFF
>TRBV12-3/TRBV12-4|NA|TRBJ1-5|many
TGTGCCAGCAGTTCAGGGGCCAATCAGCCCCAGCATTTT
CASSSGANQPQHF
>TRBV6-2/TRBV6-3|TRBD1|TRBJ1-2|many
TGTGCCAGCAGTTATGATGGACAGGGGGGCTATGGCTACACCTTC
CASSYDGQGGYGYTF
>TRBV7-2|TRBD2|TRBJ2-3|NA
TGTGCCAGCAGCTTTTCTCCTCCACCAACTAGCGGGGGAGGGGATACGCAGTATTTT
CASSFSPPPTSGGGDTQYF
>TRBV10-3|TRBD2|TRBJ2-1|medium-sized
TGTGCCATCAGTCCAGCCCGGGGGGGTGAGCAGTTCTTC
CAISPARGGEQFF
>TRBV29-1|NA|TRBJ2-2|many
TGCAGCGTTGACAGCTTTTACACCGGGGAGCTGTTTTTT
CSVDSFYTGELFF
>TRBV20-1|TRBD2|TRBJ2-1|many
TGCAGTGCTACGCACCGGACTAGCGGGAGGGCCGATGAGCAGTTCTTC
CSATHRTSGRADEQFF
>TRBV19|NA|TRBJ1-5|few
TGTGCCAGTAGTAGGTCAGGAGGAGATTATAGCAATCAGCCCCAGCATTTT
CASSRSGGDYSNQPQHF
>TRBV6-6|NA|TRBJ1-4|many
TGTGCCAGCAGCGTACCCGGGGCTACGCATGAAAAACTGTTTTTT
CASSVPGATHEKLFF
>TRBV29-1|NA|TRBJ2-5|many
TGCAGCGTTGAGTCCCAGGGCATCATAGGAGAGACCCAGTACTTC
CSVESQGIIGETQYF
>TRBV24-1|NA|TRBJ2-2|NA
TGTGCCACCTCCTCTGGCGGGGAGCTGTTTTTT
CATSSGGELFF
>TRBV29-1|TRBD2|TRBJ2-5|few
TGCAGCGTTGTAGCGGGACTGGAGACCCAGTACTTC
CSVVAGLETQYF
>TRBV18|NA|TRBJ1-1|once
TGTGCCAGCTCACCAGGGCAAGGGGGGGTGAACACTGAAGCTTTCTTT
CASSPGQGGVNTEAFF
>TRBV7-8|TRBD2|TRBJ2-5|many
TGTGCCAGCAGCCGGGGGGCTAGCGGGAGCCAAGAGACCCAGTACTTC
CASSRGASGSQETQYF
>TRBV4-1|NA|TRBJ2-2|many
TGCGCCAGCAGCCCCCGGGACATCACCGGGGAGCTGTTTTTT
CASSPRDITGELFF
>TRBV10-1|NA|TRBJ2-7|many
TGCGCCAGCAGTGACCCCACTAGTCACGAGCAGTACTTC
CASSDPTSHEQYF
>TRBV18|NA|TRBJ1-1|many
TGTGCCAGCTCACCGACCGGGTTTTCGAACACTGAAGCTTTCTTT
CASSPTGFSNTEAFF